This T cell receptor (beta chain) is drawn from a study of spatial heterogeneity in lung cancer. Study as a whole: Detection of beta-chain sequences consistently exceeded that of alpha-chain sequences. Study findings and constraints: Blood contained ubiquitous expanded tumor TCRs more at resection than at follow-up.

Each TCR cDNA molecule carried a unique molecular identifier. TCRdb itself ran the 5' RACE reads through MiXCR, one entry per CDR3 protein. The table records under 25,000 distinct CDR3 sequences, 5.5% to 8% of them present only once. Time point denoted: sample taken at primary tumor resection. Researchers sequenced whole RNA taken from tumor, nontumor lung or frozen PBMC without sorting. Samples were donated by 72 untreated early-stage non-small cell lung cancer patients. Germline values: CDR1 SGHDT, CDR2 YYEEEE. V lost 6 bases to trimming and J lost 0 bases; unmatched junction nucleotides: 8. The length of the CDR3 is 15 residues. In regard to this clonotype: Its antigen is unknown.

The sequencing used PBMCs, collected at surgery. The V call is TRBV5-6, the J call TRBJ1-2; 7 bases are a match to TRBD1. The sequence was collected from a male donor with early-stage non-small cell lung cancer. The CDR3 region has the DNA TGTGCCAGCACCCTACAGGGGAGGGCTAACTATGGCTACACCTTC. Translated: CASTLQGRANYGYTF.